The 9 T cell receptor beta chains listed next were all sequenced from one sample in a study of tumor-infiltrating lymphocytes in glioblastoma multiforme. Multiple V-beta primers and a C-beta primer amplified TCRB from RNA. TCRdb recomputed calls from the multiplex PCR reads with MiXCR, one row per CDR3 protein. The sample has fewer than 25,000 distinct CDR3 sequences; about two thirds are singletons. Sequencing was performed on peripheral blood. These receptors came from a male donor with glioblastoma.

This rearrangement joins TRBV5-5 to TRBJ2-4, with D maybe TRBD2 (6 bases). The CDR3 extends over 15 amino acids. V was cut by 0 bases and J by 3 bases, with 10 bases left in between. Per germline, CDR1 SGHKS and CDR2 YYEKEE (reference sequence). Here the CDR3 DNA reads TGTGCCAGCAGCTTGGACGGGGGTGGCAAAAACATTCAGTACTTC. Residues: CASSLDGGGKNIQYF.

With respect to this clonotype: This may stem from a read error, because a much larger clone lies one nucleotide away. This CDR3 fails to terminate in the conserved phenylalanine or tryptophan, so it likely reflects a read error. This chain connects TRBV7-8 to TRBJ2-5, with 7 bases that match TRBD1. This CDR3 has 13 amino acids. From germline, CDR1 is SGHVS and CDR2 FQNEAQ. The V and J ends lost 5 bases and 2 bases, in that order; junction bases with no gene match: 2. The CDR3 DNA reads TGTGCCAGCAGCCAGGGACAGCAAGAGACCCAGTACTCC. As protein: CASSQGQQETQYS.

The CDR3 here is CAWSPTSGSQETQYF. CDR3 nucleotides: TGTGCCTGGAGTCCGACTAGCGGGAGTCAGGAGACCCAGTACTTC. The chain is built from TRBV30 and TRBJ2-5, with TRBD2 matching over 12 bases. J was trimmed by 5 bases and V by 2 bases; bases with no gene match: 6. From germline, CDR1 is GTSNPN and CDR2 SVGIG (reference sequence). CDR3 length: 15 residues.

The genes are TRBV10-3 and TRBJ1-3; D is ambiguous. The CDR3 spans 15 residues. CDR1 ENHRY and CDR2 SYGVKD come from the germline V gene. V was trimmed by 11 bases and J by 0 bases, leaving 17 bases between them. The CDR3 spells CASTRAGSSGNTIYF. In nucleotides, the CDR3 is TGTGCCTCCACGAGGGCCGGTAGCTCTGGAAACACCATATATTTT.

Regarding this clonotype: One end of the junction varies from germline; a read error may be responsible. V is TRBV5-4 and J is TRBJ2-1; 7 bases agree with TRBD1. From germline, CDR1 is SGHNT and CDR2 YYREEE (reference sequence). This CDR3 spans 15 amino acids. The CDR3 loop reads CASSLGQSSYDEQFF. In DNA form, the CDR3 reads TGTGCCAGCAGCCTGGGACAGAGCTCCTACGATGAGCAGTTCTTC.

Details on this clonotype: A junction boundary mismatches the germline segment, possibly from a read error. The chain joins TRBV29-1 to TRBJ1-1; D gene ambiguous. Germline loops: CDR1 SQVTM, CDR2 ANQGSEA. The CDR3 is 14 amino acids. The CDR3 bases are TGCAGGGTTGAAGAACAGAACATGAACACTGAAGCTCTCTTT. It specifies CRVEEQNMNTEALF.

To note about this clonotype: One end of the junction does not line up with germline, which may come from a read error. V gene TRBV20-1 combines with J gene TRBJ2-5; 10 bases are a match to TRBD2. This CDR3 is 14 amino acids long. Germline CDR1 reads DFQATT; CDR2 reads SNEGSKA (reference sequence). CDR3 amino acids: CGARAGGPKETQYF. The CDR3 nucleotides are TGCGGTGCTAGAGCGGGGGGGCCGAAGGAGACCCAGTACTTC.

The chain combines TRBV12-3 or TRBV12-4 with TRBJ1-2; TRBD1 is a possible D gene (6 bases). CDR3 size: 14 residues. Between the trimmed V and J ends, which lost 5 bases and 1 base, there was a span of 11 bases. The CDR3 here is CASSRGQINYGYTF. The CDR3 region has the DNA TGTGCCAGCAGTAGAGGACAGATTAACTATGGCTACACCTTC.

This clonotype was observed many times. Here the CDR3 DNA reads TGTGCCACCAGTGAGGTTTGGCCTACGAACACCGGGGAGCTGTTTTTT. The encoded protein is CATSEVWPTNTGELFF. This sequence joins TRBV24-1 and TRBJ2-2; D not certain. Trimming stripped 4 bases from V and 0 bases from J, with 11 bases between. The CDR3 has 16 amino acids. Germline lookup yields CDR1 KGHDR and CDR2 SFDVKD.